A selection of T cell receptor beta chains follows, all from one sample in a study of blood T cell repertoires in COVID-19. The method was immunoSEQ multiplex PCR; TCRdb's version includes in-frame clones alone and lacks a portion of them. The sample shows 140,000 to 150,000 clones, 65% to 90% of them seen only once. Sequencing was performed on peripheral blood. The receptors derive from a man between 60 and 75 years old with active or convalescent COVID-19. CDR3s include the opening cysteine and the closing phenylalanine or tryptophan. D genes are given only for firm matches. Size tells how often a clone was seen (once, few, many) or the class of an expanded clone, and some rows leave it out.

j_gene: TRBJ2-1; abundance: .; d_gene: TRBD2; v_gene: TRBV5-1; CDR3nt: TGCGCCAGCAGCTTGGTTTTTGGGAGCGGGAGCTCCTACAATGAGCAGTTCTTC; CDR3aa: CASSLVFGSGSSYNEQFF
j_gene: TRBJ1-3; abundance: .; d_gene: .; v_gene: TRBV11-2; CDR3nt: TGTGCCAGCAGCTACAGGGATAAACGAAACACCATATATTTT; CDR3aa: CASSYRDKRNTIYF
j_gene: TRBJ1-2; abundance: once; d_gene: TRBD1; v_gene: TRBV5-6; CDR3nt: TGTGCCAGCAGCTTGGTGACAGGGGCGTTAGAGGGCTACACCTTC; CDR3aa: CASSLVTGALEGYTF
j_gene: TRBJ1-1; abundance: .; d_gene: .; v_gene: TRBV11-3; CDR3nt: TGTGCCAGCAGCTTAGGCTGGGTGACAGACGATGAAGCTTTCTTT; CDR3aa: CASSLGWVTDDEAFF
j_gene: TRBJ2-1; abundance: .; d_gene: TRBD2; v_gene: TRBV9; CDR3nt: TGTGCCAGCAGCGTAGAGACTAGCGGATACAATGAGCAGTTCTTC; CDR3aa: CASSVETSGYNEQFF
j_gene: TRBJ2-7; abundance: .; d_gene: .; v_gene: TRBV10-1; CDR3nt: TGCGCCAGCAGTGAGGGGGGCGGATCCTACGAGCAGTACTTC; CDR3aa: CASSEGGGSYEQYF
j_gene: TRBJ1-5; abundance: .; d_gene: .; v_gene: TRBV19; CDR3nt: TGTGCCAGTACCGTCGGACAGCACGACAATCAGCCCCAGCATTTT; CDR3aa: CASTVGQHDNQPQHF
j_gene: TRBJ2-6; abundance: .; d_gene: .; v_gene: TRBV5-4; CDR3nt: TGTGCCAGCAGCTTCCCGGGGGTCTCTGGGGCCAACGTCCTGACTTTC; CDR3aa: CASSFPGVSGANVLTF
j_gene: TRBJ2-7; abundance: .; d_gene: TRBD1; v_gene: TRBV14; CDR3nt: TGTGCCAGCAGCCAAGGGAACAGGGGGGTCGGCGAGCAGTACTTC; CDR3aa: CASSQGNRGVGEQYF
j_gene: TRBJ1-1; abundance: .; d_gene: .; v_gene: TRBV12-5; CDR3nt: TGTGCTAGTGGTTTCCCGGGGCCGTCGGGAGCTACTGAAGCTTTCTTT; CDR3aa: CASGFPGPSGATEAFF
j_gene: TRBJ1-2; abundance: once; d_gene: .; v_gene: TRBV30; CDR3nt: TGTGCCTGGAGTGTATTATCAGGGAATGGCTACACCTTC; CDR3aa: CAWSVLSGNGYTF
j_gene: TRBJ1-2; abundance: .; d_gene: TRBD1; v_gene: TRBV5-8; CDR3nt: TGTGCCAGCAGCCCGGGGACAGGGGCCAACTATGGCTACACCTTC; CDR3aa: CASSPGTGANYGYTF
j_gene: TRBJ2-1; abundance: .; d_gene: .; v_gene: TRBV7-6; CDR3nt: TGTGCCAGCAGCTTATCGGGACACAACAATGAGCAGTTCTTC; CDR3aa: CASSLSGHNNEQFF
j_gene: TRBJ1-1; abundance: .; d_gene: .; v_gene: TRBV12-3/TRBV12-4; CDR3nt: TGTGCCAGCAGTCCGCGCCCCACTGAAGCTTTCTTT; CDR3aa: CASSPRPTEAFF
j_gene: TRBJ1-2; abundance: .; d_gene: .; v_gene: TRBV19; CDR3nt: TGTGCCAGTAGTATAACCCGGGACTATGGCTACACCTTC; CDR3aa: CASSITRDYGYTF
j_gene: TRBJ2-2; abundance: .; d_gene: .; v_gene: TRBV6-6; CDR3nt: TGTGCCAGCAGTTACTCCGGACAGATCGGGGAGCTGTTTTTT; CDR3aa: CASSYSGQIGELFF
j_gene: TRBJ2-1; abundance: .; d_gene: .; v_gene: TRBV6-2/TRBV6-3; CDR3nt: TGTGCCAGCAGTTATAGCGTCGGTGAGCAGTTCTTC; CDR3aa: CASSYSVGEQFF
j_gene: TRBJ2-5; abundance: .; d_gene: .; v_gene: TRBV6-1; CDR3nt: TGTGCCAGCAGTGAAGGGGGTAGCGGGACCCAGTACTTC; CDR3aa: CASSEGGSGTQYF
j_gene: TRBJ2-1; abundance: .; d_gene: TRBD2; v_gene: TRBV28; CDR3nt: TGTGCCAGCAGTCACGGACTAGCGGGAGGCCGGGGGCAGTTCTTC; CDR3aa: CASSHGLAGGRGQFF
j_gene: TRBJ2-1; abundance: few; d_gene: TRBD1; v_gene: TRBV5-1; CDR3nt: TGCGCCAGCAGCTTGCCCGAGCCGGGACAGGGGAGAGTGAGCCCCTACAATGAGCAGTTCTTC; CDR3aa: CASSLPEPGQGRVSPYNEQFF
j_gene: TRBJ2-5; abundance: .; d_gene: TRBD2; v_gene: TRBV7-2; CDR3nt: TGTGCCAGCAGCTTAAGGAATGGACTAGATGGGACCCAGTACTTC; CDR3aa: CASSLRNGLDGTQYF
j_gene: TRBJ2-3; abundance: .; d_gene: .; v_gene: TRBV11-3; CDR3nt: TGTGCCAGCAGCTTAGATCAGAAGAGCACAGATACGCAGTATTTT; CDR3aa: CASSLDQKSTDTQYF
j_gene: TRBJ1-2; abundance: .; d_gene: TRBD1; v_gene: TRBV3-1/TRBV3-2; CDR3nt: TGTGCCAGCAGCCAAGCGCACAGGGGGGAGGGTGGCTACACCTTC; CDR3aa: CASSQAHRGEGGYTF
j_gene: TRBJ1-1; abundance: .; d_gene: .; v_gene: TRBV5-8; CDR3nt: TGCAGGCAGACAAACACTGAAGCTTTCTTT; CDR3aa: CRQTNTEAFF
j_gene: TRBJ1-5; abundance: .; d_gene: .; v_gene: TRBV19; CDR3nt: TGTGCCAGCCGGGCACGCCAGGGGCATCAGCCCCAGCATTTT; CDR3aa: CASRARQGHQPQHF
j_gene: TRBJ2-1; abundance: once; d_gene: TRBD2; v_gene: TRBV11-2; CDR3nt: TGTGCCAGCAGACTAGCGGGGAACAACAATGAGCAGTTCTTC; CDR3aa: CASRLAGNNNEQFF
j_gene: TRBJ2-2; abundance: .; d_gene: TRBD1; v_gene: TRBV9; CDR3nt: TGTGCCAGCAGTTTCCAGGGGGCAATGGGCACCGGGGAGCTGTTTTTT; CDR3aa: CASSFQGAMGTGELFF
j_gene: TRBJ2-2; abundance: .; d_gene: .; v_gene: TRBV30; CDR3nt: TGTGCCTGGAAGGACAACCCCACGAACACCGGGGAGCTGTTTTTT; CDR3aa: CAWKDNPTNTGELFF
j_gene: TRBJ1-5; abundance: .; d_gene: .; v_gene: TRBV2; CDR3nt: TGTGCCAGCAAACGGGGAGCTTATAGCAATCAGCCCCAGCATTTT; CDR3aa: CASKRGAYSNQPQHF
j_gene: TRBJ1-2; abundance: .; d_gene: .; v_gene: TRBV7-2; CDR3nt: TGTGCCAGCAGCTTCCAAGGGGGTGAGGGCTACACCTTC; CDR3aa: CASSFQGGEGYTF
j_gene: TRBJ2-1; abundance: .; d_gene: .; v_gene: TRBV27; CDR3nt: TGTGCCAGCAGTTTAACTGGACAATTCAATGAGCAGTTCTTC; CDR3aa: CASSLTGQFNEQFF
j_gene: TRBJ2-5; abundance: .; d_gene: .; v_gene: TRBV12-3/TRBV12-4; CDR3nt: TGTGCCAGCAGTTTTGTGGGGGCCTGGACCCAGTACTTC; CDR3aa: CASSFVGAWTQYF
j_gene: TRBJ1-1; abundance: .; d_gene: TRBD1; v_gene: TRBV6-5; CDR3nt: TGTGCCAGCAGTTACCTAGACAGGGGAACTGAAGCTTTCTTT; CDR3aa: CASSYLDRGTEAFF
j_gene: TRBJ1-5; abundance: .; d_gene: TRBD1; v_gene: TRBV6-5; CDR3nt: TGTGCCAGCAGACTCGGACAGGGTGGCTCCCAGCATTTT; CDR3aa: CASRLGQGGSQHF
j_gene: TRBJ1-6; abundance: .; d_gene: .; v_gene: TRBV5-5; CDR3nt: TGTGCCAGCAGCTTCAGGGTCAGTAATTCACCCCTCCACTTT; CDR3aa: CASSFRVSNSPLHF